Below, one T cell receptor beta chain is given with its context. The antigen is unknown. Adults with ileal or ileocolonic Crohn's disease and an indication for resection were eligible. Clones were read by immunoSEQ multiplex PCR, and TCRdb kept only the in-frame ones, dropping some. In the table there are fewer than 10,000 clones, over 75% of which are singletons. This entry comes from a study of T cell repertoires in ileal Crohn's disease. Across the study: Approximately 32% were active smokers at surgery; median disease duration was 7.9 years.

Points from the study as a whole: Clonal expansions were more frequent in active smokers than non-smokers at surgery.

The CDR3 length is 14 residues. Trimming left V 0 bases short and J 4 bases short, with 10 bases between. In germline, CDR1 is ENHRY, CDR2 SYGVKD. The sequenced sample consisted of ileal tissue. The sequence derives from an adult with Crohn's disease. V gene TRBV10-3 combines with J gene TRBJ2-7; a weak D match, TRBD2 (6 bases). In DNA form, the CDR3 reads TGTGCCATCAGTGAGTCGGGACTCCCATACGAGCAGTACTTC. This translates into CAISESGLPYEQYF.